This T cell receptor (beta chain) appears in the sequencing data of a study of graft-versus-host responses after intestinal transplantation (dated by TCRdb to the early 2020s). Regarding the research as a whole: The transplants that recipients got were multivisceral, liver-intestinal, or isolated intestinal. Anti-thymocyte globulin induction was given to all recipients, followed by maintenance tacrolimus and steroids for 3 to 4 years. After intestinal transplantation, graft-versus-host and host-versus-graft alloreactive T cell clones in the graft, circulation and bone marrow were tracked using bulk TCR-beta CDR3 sequencing. To identify alloreactive clones, pre-transplant mixed lymphocyte reaction products were sequenced and then compared with unstimulated pre-transplant donor and recipient T cells. The cohort enrolled 24 intestinal transplant recipients, one of whom was a retransplant, and a few patients without pretransplant specimens were excluded. A peak of at least 4% donor T cells among recipient peripheral blood mononuclear cells was the definition used for donor T cell macrochimerism. Samples from a few later patients were sequenced in-house on an Illumina MiSeq with MiXCR processing rather than by the commercial service.

The intended sense of this specimen's time point label: cells obtained before transplantation from donor or recipient. In the mixed lymphocyte reactions, roughly 200,000 CFSE-labeled pre-transplant responders were plated with roughly 200,000 irradiated violet-dye-labeled stimulators and cultured for more than five days. After the mixed lymphocyte reaction, proliferating CD3+CD4+CFSE-low and CD3+CD8+CFSE-low responder cells were FACS-sorted on a BD Influx sorter. Library creation used the immunoSEQ multiplex PCR assay. For most patients, genomic DNA was isolated using the Qiagen DNeasy Blood and Tissue Kit and was shipped frozen to Adaptive Biotechnologies for TCR sequencing. Adaptive Biotechnologies carried out high-throughput TCR-beta CDR3 sequencing of genomic DNA for most patients. In the original analysis: TCR sequencing data were retrieved from Adaptive's ImmunoSEQ software for about 17 patients, whereas a few other patients were processed with MiXCR and VDJtools. CD4 versus CD8 sorting errors were corrected by removing sequences found in both subsets at a frequency ratio below 5:1. CDR3 nucleotide sequences shared between donor and recipient were removed because their origin could not be assigned. To be classed as alloreactive, a clone needed at least 2-fold expansion over unstimulated cells and a minimum CFSE-low frequency of 0.002% (template counts) or 0.001% (read counts). Mappable clones were those detected in sequenced pre-transplant spleen, lymph node, or MLR CFSE-low populations of the donor or recipient. Cumulative frequency of alloreactive clones was calculated as a percentage of all sequences weighted by copy number. TCRdb's version of the immuneACCESS table is confined to in-frame rearrangements and falls short of the full clone set. An unresolved V gene accounts for under half of the shortfall where checked; the remainder is of unknown origin. The V and J calls and the clone size are those of that table, but D and trimming were determined from the DNA. In this sample the table shows some 8,700 clones, approximately 33% of which occur a single time. The ten biggest clones cover 4.5% to 6% of the sample.

Here is what the overall study found, with its caveats: Patients with donor T cell macrochimerism had high GvH to HvG T cell clonal ratios in their allografts. The conclusions were limited by the relatively low number and heterogeneity of the intestinal transplant patients. Peak levels of circulating GvH clones were associated with declines in HvG clones early after transplant. GvH clones were found in recipient bone marrow, and some of the GvH clones appeared earlier in ileal mucosa or blood, which is consistent with an intestinal mucosal origin.

Between the V and J ends, shortened by 5 bases and 3 bases respectively, the junction contains 10 bases. CDR3 length: 14 amino acids, cysteine to phenylalanine. Only the CDR3 part of the read is kept: 42 bases, read in frame from the first base. In the germline V gene, CDR1 corresponds to MNHEY and CDR2 to SVGAGI. Within its sample, this clone is medium-sized (0.01 to 0.1%). Base qualities are missing; no much larger clone stands one base away. Sequences were derived from alloreactive CD4+ T cells from a mixed lymphocyte reaction culture, sampled before intestinal transplant. Explained via the paper, the cell subset or site label denotes: CFSE-low proliferating T cells sorted from roughly 6-day pre-transplant mixed lymphocyte reaction (GvH or HvG direction). The chain joins TRBV6-5 to TRBJ1-4; the D segment could be TRBD1, given 6 matching bases. The TCR originated in a human patient who received an intestinal transplant. For the CDR3, the sequence is CASSPTGSNEKLFF. The DNA reads TGTGCCAGCAGTCCGACAGGCTCTAATGAAAAACTGTTTTTT.